A selection of T cell receptor beta chains follows, all from one sample in a study of cytomegalovirus exposure and HLA in healthy donors. TCRdb's table, derived via immunoSEQ multiplex PCR, lists solely in-frame clones and lacks some. This table holds around 100,000 clones, roughly 84% found once. Material for sequencing was PBMCs. The receptor set was obtained from a man aged 18 to 30 in good health and CMV-seronegative. Both conserved end residues are part of each CDR3. A D gene is named only where the DNA matches it firmly. For some rows the clone size is stated as once, few or many, or as a class when expanded; others skip it.

>14|.|.|TRBJ2-1|TRBV11-2
CASSLVLLAVEQFF
TGTGCCAGCAGCCTTGTGCTCCTAGCTGTTGAGCAGTTCTTC
>18|TRBD2|.|TRBJ2-7|TRBV7-9
CASSLVFQRGSIRGEQYF
TGTGCCAGCAGCTTAGTCTTTCAGCGGGGGTCCATTCGCGGCGAGCAGTACTTC
>15|.|.|TRBJ1-1|TRBV11-2
CASSPRTVMNTEAFF
TGTGCCAGCAGCCCTAGGACAGTAATGAACACTGAAGCTTTCTTT
>13|.|.|TRBJ2-7|TRBV28
CATEMRVDYEQYF
TGTGCCACCGAAATGCGGGTCGACTACGAGCAGTACTTC
>14|TRBD1|.|TRBJ1-1|TRBV18
CASSPDRGGTEAFF
TGTGCCAGCTCACCGGACAGGGGGGGCACTGAAGCTTTCTTT
>14|.|.|TRBJ1-1|TRBV2
CASLLGPKRAEAFF
TGTGCCAGCTTACTAGGTCCCAAGAGGGCTGAAGCTTTCTTT
>16|TRBD1|.|TRBJ1-3|TRBV9
CASSSTGAYSGNTIYF
TGTGCCAGCAGCTCGACAGGGGCTTACTCTGGAAACACCATATATTTT
>18|.|.|TRBJ2-6|TRBV21-1
CASSTRTEVRSGANVLTF
TGTGCCAGCAGCACCAGGACTGAGGTGAGATCTGGGGCCAACGTCCTGACTTTC
>16|.|few|TRBJ1-1|TRBV11-2
CASSLEWRQRNTEAFF
TGTGCCAGCAGCTTAGAGTGGCGGCAGAGGAACACTGAAGCTTTCTTT
>15|TRBD1|.|TRBJ2-2|TRBV28
CASSHGQGAHGELFF
TGTGCCAGCAGTCACGGACAGGGGGCCCACGGGGAGCTGTTTTTT
>15|.|.|TRBJ1-6|TRBV5-5
CASSLVMAGTSPLHF
TGTGCCAGCAGCTTGGTTATGGCAGGGACATCACCCCTCCACTTT
>15|TRBD2|.|TRBJ2-1|TRBV28
CASSGTSGSYNEQFF
TGTGCCAGCAGTGGGACTAGCGGGAGTTACAATGAGCAGTTCTTC
>14|TRBD2|.|TRBJ2-5|TRBV5-4
CASSPVGGLETQYF
TGTGCCAGCAGCCCTGTGGGGGGGTTAGAGACCCAGTACTTC
>12|.|.|TRBJ2-7|TRBV5-1
CASSLGSDEQYF
TGCGCCAGCAGCTTGGGTAGCGACGAGCAGTACTTC
>15|TRBD2|.|TRBJ2-3|TRBV6-6
CASSRLAGAPDTQYF
TGTGCCAGCAGTCGACTAGCGGGAGCCCCAGATACGCAGTATTTT
>13|.|.|TRBJ1-1|TRBV7-7
CASSLGQNTEAFF
TGTGCTAGCAGCTTGGGACAGAACACTGAAGCTTTCTTT
>15|.|.|TRBJ1-6|TRBV19
CASSIDENVNSPLHF
TGTGCCAGTAGTATTGATGAGAACGTCAATTCACCCCTCCACTTT
>14|TRBD2|.|TRBJ2-7|TRBV19
CASSPGLVNYEQYF
TGTGCCAGTAGTCCGGGACTAGTTAACTACGAGCAGTACTTC
>15|.|few|TRBJ1-6|TRBV6-5
CASSDPYNYNSPLHF
TGTGCCAGCAGCGATCCGTACAACTATAATTCACCCCTCCACTTT
>15|.|.|TRBJ2-3|TRBV7-2
CASSTPGPGADTQYF
TGTGCCAGCAGCACCCCGGGACCAGGGGCAGATACGCAGTATTTT
>15|TRBD1|.|TRBJ2-5|TRBV6-6
CASRKGQGAGETQYF
TGTGCCAGCAGAAAGGGACAGGGGGCGGGAGAGACCCAGTACTTC
>14|.|.|TRBJ2-7|TRBV15
CATSSRTDTYEQYF
TGTGCCACCAGCTCTCGGACGGACACCTACGAGCAGTACTTC
>15|.|.|TRBJ2-1|TRBV9
CASSVSVHYLNEQFF
TGTGCCAGCAGTGTATCGGTTCATTATCTCAATGAGCAGTTCTTC
>18|TRBD2|once|TRBJ2-1|TRBV9
CASSPTAGGGSSYNEQFF
TGTGCCAGCAGCCCGACGGCGGGAGGGGGAAGCTCCTACAATGAGCAGTTCTTC
>13|.|once|TRBJ1-2|TRBV10-3
CAISETGSYGYTF
TGTGCCATCAGTGAAACAGGGTCCTATGGCTACACCTTC
>13|.|.|TRBJ2-7|TRBV27
CASSGTSSYEQYF
TGTGCCAGCAGTGGGACAAGCTCCTACGAGCAGTACTTC
>16|.|.|TRBJ1-5|TRBV7-9
CASSLEGKGDNQPQHF
TGTGCCAGCAGCTTAGAGGGGAAGGGGGACAATCAGCCCCAGCATTTT
>13|TRBD1|.|TRBJ1-2|TRBV6-1
CASSSRTGYGYTF
TGTGCCAGCAGTAGTCGGACAGGCTATGGCTACACCTTC
>14|.|.|TRBJ1-4|TRBV2
CASSEDRFGEKLFF
TGTGCCAGCAGTGAAGACAGGTTCGGTGAAAAACTGTTTTTT
>19|TRBD2|once|TRBJ2-6|TRBV5-6
CASSTAGGGVSSGANVLTF
TGTGCCAGCAGCACCGCCGGGGGGGGAGTGTCGTCCGGGGCCAACGTCCTGACTTTC
>17|.|few|TRBJ2-1|TRBV18
CASSPGVEGARHNEQFF
TGTGCCAGCTCACCAGGTGTTGAAGGGGCCCGTCACAATGAGCAGTTCTTC
>12|.|few|TRBJ2-7|TRBV7-9
CASPSLGGEQYF
TGTGCCAGCCCGTCCTTGGGGGGCGAGCAGTACTTC
>14|.|.|TRBJ1-2|TRBV28
CASSLGWGDYGYTF
TGTGCCAGCAGTCTCGGGTGGGGGGACTATGGCTACACCTTC
>14|.|.|TRBJ2-3|TRBV28
CASSPPTSTDTQYF
TGTGCCAGCAGTCCACCCACTAGCACAGATACGCAGTATTTT
>14|TRBD1|.|TRBJ2-7|TRBV6-1
CASSVDRVLYEQYF
TGTGCCAGCAGTGTGGACAGGGTCCTCTACGAGCAGTACTTC
>15|TRBD2|.|TRBJ2-3|TRBV7-2
CASSSNRDYADTQYF
TGTGCCAGCAGCTCCAACCGGGACTACGCCGATACGCAGTATTTT
>14|TRBD1|.|TRBJ1-2|TRBV28
CASSFGTGYDGYTF
TGTGCCAGCAGTTTCGGGACAGGGTATGATGGCTACACCTTC
>15|TRBD1|.|TRBJ1-2|TRBV4-2
CASSQETGGLYGYTF
TGTGCCAGCAGCCAAGAGACAGGGGGCCTCTATGGCTACACCTTC
>15|TRBD1|.|TRBJ1-2|TRBV5-1
CASSWAGGASYGYTF
TGCGCCAGCAGCTGGGCAGGGGGCGCCTCGTATGGCTACACCTTC
>12|.|once|TRBJ2-3|TRBV7-8
CASTDFRHTQYF
TGTGCCAGCACCGACTTCAGACATACGCAGTATTTT
>17|TRBD1|.|TRBJ1-6|TRBV28
CASQKGDRGVRNSPLHF
TGTGCCAGTCAAAAGGGAGACAGGGGAGTGCGGAATTCACCCCTCCACTTT
>14|TRBD2|once|TRBJ2-7|TRBV28
CASSPSGRGREQYF
TGTGCCAGCAGTCCCAGCGGGAGAGGTCGGGAGCAGTACTTC
>12|.|once|TRBJ2-7|TRBV7-2
CASSLVVYEQYF
TGTGCCAGCAGCTTAGTAGTGTACGAGCAGTACTTC
>14|TRBD1|medium-sized|TRBJ1-4|TRBV6-1
CASSKTGDVEKLFF
TGTGCCAGCAGTAAGACAGGGGATGTTGAAAAACTGTTTTTT
>15|.|.|TRBJ2-2|TRBV10-1
CASSDGVVNTGELFF
TGCGCCAGCAGTGACGGGGTGGTAAACACCGGGGAGCTGTTTTTT
>13|.|.|TRBJ2-7|TRBV30
CAFQTDTGREQYF
TGTGCCTTCCAAACGGATACGGGAAGGGAGCAGTACTTC
>13|.|.|TRBJ1-2|TRBV6-6
CASSGDTTSGYTF
TGTGCCAGCAGTGGGGACACCACCAGCGGCTACACCTTC
>13|.|.|TRBJ1-1|TRBV10-3
CAIMSRLNTEAFF
TGTGCCATCATGAGCAGGTTGAACACTGAAGCTTTCTTT
>14|.|.|TRBJ1-2|TRBV7-2
CARTSGTPPYGYTF
TGTGCCAGAACCTCCGGGACACCCCCATATGGCTACACCTTC
>14|.|.|TRBJ1-2|TRBV15
CATSITGLNYGYTF
TGTGCCACCAGCATCACTGGACTTAACTATGGCTACACCTTC